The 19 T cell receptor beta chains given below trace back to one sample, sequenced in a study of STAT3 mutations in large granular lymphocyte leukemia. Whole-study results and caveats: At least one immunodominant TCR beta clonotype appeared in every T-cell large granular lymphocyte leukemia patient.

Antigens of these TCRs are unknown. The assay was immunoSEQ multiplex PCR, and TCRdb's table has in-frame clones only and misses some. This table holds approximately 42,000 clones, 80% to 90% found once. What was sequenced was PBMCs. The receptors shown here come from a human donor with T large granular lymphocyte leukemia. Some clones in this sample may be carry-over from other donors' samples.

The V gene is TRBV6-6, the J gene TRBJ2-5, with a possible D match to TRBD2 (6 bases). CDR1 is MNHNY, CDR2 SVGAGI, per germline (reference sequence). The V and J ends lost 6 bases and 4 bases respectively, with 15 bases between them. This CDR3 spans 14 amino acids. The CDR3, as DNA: TGTGCCAGCAGCCCCCTGGGGGGTGGAGAGACCCAGTACTTC. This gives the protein CASSPLGGGETQYF.

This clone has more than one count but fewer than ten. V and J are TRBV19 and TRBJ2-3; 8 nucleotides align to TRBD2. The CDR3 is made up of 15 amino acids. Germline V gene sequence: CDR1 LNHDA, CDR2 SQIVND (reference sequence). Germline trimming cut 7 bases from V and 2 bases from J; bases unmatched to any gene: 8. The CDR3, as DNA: TGTGCCAGTAAACAAAGCGGGGGTAACACAGATACGCAGTATTTT. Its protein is CASKQSGGNTDTQYF.

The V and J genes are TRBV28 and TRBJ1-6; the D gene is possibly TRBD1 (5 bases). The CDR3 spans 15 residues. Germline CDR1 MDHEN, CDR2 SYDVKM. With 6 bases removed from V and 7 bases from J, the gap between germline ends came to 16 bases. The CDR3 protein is CASSSPDRYNSPLHF. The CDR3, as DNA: TGTGCCAGCAGCTCACCAGACAGATACAATTCACCCCTCCACTTT.

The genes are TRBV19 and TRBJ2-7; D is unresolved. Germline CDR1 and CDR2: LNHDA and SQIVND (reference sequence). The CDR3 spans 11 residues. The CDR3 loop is CASSIDKPLSV. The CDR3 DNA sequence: TGTGCCAGTAGTATAGACAAGCCACTATCGGTC.

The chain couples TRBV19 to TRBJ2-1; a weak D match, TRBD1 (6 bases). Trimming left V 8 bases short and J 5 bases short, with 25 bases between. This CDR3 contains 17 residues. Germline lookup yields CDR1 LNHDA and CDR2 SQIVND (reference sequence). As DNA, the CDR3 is TGTGCCAGTGGGACCGCACTTACAGGGTATACTGACAATGAGCAGTTCTTC. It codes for CASGTALTGYTDNEQFF.

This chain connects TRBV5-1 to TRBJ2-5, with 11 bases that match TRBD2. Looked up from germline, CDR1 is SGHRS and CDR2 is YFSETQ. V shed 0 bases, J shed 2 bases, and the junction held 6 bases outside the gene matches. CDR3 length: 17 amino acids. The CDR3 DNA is TGCGCCAGCAGCTTGGGGGCCGGGACTAGCGGTCAAGAGACCCAGTACTTC. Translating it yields CASSLGAGTSGQETQYF.

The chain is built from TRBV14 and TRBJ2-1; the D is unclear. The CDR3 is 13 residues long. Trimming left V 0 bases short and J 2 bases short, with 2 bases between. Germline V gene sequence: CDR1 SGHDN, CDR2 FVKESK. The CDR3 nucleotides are TGTGCCAGCAGCCAAGACACCTACAATGAGCAGTTCTTC. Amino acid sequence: CASSQDTYNEQFF.

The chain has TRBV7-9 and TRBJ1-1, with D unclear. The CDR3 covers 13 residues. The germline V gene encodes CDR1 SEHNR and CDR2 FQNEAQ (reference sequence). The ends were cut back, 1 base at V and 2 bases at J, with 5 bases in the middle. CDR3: CASSLDSNTEAFF. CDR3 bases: TGTGCCAGCAGCTTAGACTCCAACACTGAAGCTTTCTTT.

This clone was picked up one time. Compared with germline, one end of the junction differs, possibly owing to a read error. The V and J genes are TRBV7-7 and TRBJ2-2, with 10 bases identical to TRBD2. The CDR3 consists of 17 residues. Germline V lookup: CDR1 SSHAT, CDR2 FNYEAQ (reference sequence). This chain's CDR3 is CASSLGPAGGQSGELFF. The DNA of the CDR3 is TGTGCTAGCAGCCTAGGCCCAGCGGGGGGGCAATCCGGGGAGCTGTTTTTT.

This CDR3 is CASSQPGRSYEQYF. The CDR3 DNA is TGCGCCAGCAGCCAACCGGGACGGTCCTACGAGCAGTACTTC. The chain uses TRBV4-1 and TRBJ2-7; the D call may be TRBD1 or TRBD2 (5 bases each). Germline V gives CDR1 MGHRA, CDR2 YSYEKL. The CDR3 has 14 residues. V was pared by 2 bases and J by 1 base, with 9 bases between.

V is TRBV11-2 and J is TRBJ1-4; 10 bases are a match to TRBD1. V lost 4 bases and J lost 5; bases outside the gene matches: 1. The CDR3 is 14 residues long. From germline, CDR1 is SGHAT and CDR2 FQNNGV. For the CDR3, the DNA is TGTGCCAGCAGCTCGGGACAGGGGAATGAAAAACTGTTTTTT. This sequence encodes CASSSGQGNEKLFF.

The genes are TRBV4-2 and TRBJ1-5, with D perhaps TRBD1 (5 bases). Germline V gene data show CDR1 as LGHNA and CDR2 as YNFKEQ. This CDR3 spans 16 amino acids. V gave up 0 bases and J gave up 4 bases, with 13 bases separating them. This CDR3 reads CASSQDEGLANQPQHF. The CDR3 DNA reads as TGTGCCAGCAGCCAAGATGAGGGGTTAGCGAATCAGCCCCAGCATTTT.

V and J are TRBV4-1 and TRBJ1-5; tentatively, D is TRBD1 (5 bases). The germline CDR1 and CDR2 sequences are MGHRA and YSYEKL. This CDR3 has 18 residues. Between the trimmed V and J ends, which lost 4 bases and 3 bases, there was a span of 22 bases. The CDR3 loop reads CASSLNGHPNPPNQPQHF. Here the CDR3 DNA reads TGCGCCAGCAGCCTCAACGGACACCCCAACCCACCCAATCAGCCCCAGCATTTT.

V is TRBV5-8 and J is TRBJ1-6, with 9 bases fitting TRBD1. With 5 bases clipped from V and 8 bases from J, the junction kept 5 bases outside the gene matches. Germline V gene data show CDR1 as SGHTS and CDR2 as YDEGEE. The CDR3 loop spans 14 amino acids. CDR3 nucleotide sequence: TGTGCCAGCAGTTCGGGACAGGGATATTCACCCCTCCACTTT. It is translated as CASSSGQGYSPLHF.

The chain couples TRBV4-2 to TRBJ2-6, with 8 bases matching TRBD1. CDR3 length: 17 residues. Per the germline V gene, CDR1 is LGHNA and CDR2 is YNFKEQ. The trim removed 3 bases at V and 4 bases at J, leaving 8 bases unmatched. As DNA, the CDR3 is TGTGCCAGCAGCCAGTACGGACAGGGTACCGGGGCCAACGTCCTGACTTTC. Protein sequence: CASSQYGQGTGANVLTF.

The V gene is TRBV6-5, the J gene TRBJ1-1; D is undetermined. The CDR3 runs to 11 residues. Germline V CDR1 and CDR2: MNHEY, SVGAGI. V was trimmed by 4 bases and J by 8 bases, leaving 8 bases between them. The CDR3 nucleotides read TGTGCCAGCAGTTCGAGATTAGAAGCTTTCTTT. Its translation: CASSSRLEAFF.

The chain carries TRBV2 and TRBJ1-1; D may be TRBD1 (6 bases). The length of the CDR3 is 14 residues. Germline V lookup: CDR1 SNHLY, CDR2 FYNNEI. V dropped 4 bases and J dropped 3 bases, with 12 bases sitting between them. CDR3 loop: CASSGEGVYTEAFF. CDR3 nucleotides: TGTGCCAGCAGTGGGGAGGGGGTTTACACTGAAGCTTTCTTT.

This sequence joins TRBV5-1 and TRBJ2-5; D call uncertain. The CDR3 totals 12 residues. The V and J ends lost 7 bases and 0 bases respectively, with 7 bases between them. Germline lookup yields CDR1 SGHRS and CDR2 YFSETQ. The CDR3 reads CASYRHQETQYF. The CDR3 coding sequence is TGCGCCAGCTACCGCCACCAAGAGACCCAGTACTTC. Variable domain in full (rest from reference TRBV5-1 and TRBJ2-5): KAGVTQTPRYLIKTRGQQVTLSCSPISGHRSVSWYQQTPGQGLQFLFEYFSETQRNKGNFPGRFSGRQFSNSRSEMNVSTLELGDSALYLCASYRHQETQYFGPGTRLLVL.

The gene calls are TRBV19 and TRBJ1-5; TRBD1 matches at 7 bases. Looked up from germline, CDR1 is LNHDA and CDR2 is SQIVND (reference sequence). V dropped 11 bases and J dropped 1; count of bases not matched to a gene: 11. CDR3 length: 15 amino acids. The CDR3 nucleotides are TGTGCCGGAGGCCCAGGGGGTCGGAGCAATCAGCCCCAGCATTTT. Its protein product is CAGGPGGRSNQPQHF.